The text below deals with one T cell receptor (beta chain). What it binds is not known. This record belongs to a study of a mutant IDH1 vaccine in newly diagnosed glioma. At the level of the study: The start of vaccination came 4-6 weeks after radiotherapy alone, or with temozolomide cycles.

This sample's time point: week 35, safety follow-up. Topical imiquimod accompanied each vaccine dose, which consisted of 300 ug of mutant IDH1 20-mer peptide. Data came from immunoSEQ multiplex PCR; TCRdb stores just in-frame clones and leaves some out. There are tens of thousands of clones in the sample; 83% occur only once, and roughly 5.5% lies in the top ten. The junction had 9 bases not matched to a gene; V was cut back by 4 bases and J by 7 bases. The CDR3 sequence is 14 residues long. Germline CDR1 and CDR2: SQVTM and ANQGSEA. Study-wide results and caveats: Among top peripheral T cell clonotypes, changes seemed unrelated to pseudoprogression. Of the patients, less than 95% had vaccine-induced immune responses.

This clonotype was sampled from a woman in her 50s with glioma. This sequence joins TRBV29-1 and TRBJ1-4, with 7 bases identical to TRBD1. This specimen consisted of PBMCs, obtained from a glioma patient whose treatment included an IDH1 peptide vaccine. The CDR3 DNA reads as TGCAGCGTTGGTGGGGGAACAGGGGTTGAAAAACTGTTTTTT. Protein product: CSVGGGTGVEKLFF.